Shown below are 11 T cell receptor beta chains from a single sample sequenced in a study of T cell responses to AZD1222 COVID-19 vaccine. Sequencing used immunoSEQ multiplex PCR; TCRdb keeps in-frame clones, though not all of them. The sample consists of under 200,000 clones, over 75% of them appearing once. The sample here was peripheral blood, taken on day 0 of AZD1222 vaccination. These receptors were taken from an adult in good health.

The genes are TRBV11-3 and TRBJ2-5; 8 nucleotides agree with TRBD2. Trimming at V came to 5 bases and at J to 4 bases, leaving 9 bases not matched to a gene. The CDR3 runs to 15 residues. Looked up from germline, CDR1 is SGHNT and CDR2 is YENEEA. The CDR3 DNA reads TGTGCCAGCAGCCGGAGCGGGGGCCCTTCAGAGACCCAGTACTTC. Its protein is CASSRSGGPSETQYF.

The chain recombines TRBV3-1 (or the pseudogene TRBV3-2) with TRBJ2-1; D remains ambiguous. The V gene's germline CDR1 is LGHDT and CDR2 YNNKEL (reference sequence). This CDR3 region has 12 residues. Trimming stripped 4 bases from V and 11 bases from J, with 12 bases between. The CDR3 DNA reads TGTGCCAGCAGCCCTGGCCCCAACAAGCAGTTCTTC. Translated, it gives CASSPGPNKQFF.

The rearrangement joins TRBV19 to TRBJ1-5; D is unclear. This CDR3 contains 14 residues. The germline V gene has CDR1 LNHDA and CDR2 SQIVND (reference sequence). With 3 bases removed from V and 2 bases from J, the gap between germline ends came to 8 bases. DNA of the CDR3: TGTGCCAGTAGTATTTCTCGTGGCAATCAGCCCCAGCATTTT. Protein sequence: CASSISRGNQPQHF. The full variable domain, rest sourced from reference TRBV19 and TRBJ1-5, is DGGITQSPKYLFRKEGQNVTLSCEQNLNHDAMYWYRQDPGQGLRLIYYSQIVNDFQKGDIAEGYSVSREKKESFPLTVTSAQKNPTAFYLCASSISRGNQPQHFGDGTRLSIL.

The V call is TRBV6-2 or TRBV6-3, the J call TRBJ1-2; D is unclear. From germline, CDR1 is MNHEY and CDR2 SVGEGT. The CDR3 contains 14 residues. Trimming stripped 5 bases from V and 6 bases from J, with 16 bases between. The CDR3 here is CASSTGGASDGYTF. In DNA form, the CDR3 reads TGTGCCAGCAGTACCGGTGGCGCTTCAGATGGCTACACCTTC.

This rearrangement joins TRBV3-1 (or the pseudogene TRBV3-2) to TRBJ2-7; D call uncertain. Between the trimmed V and J ends, which lost 3 bases and 0 bases, there was a span of 9 bases. The germline gives CDR1 LGHDT, CDR2 YNNKEL (reference sequence). The CDR3 runs to 14 residues. CDR3 amino acids: CASSQAVVSYEQYF. For the CDR3, the DNA is TGTGCCAGCAGCCAGGCCGTCGTCTCCTACGAGCAGTACTTC.

This clone was picked up one time. This chain joins TRBV18 and TRBJ2-2, with a weak D call TRBD2 (5 bases). The CDR3 contains 16 residues. Germline V CDR1 and CDR2: KGHSH, LQKENI. V lost 6 bases, J lost 0 bases, and 14 bases lay in between. The DNA of the CDR3 is TGTGCCAGCTCGTCCCTAGCAAACTCGAACACCGGGGAGCTGTTTTTT. The encoded protein is CASSSLANSNTGELFF.

CDR3 nucleotides: TGTGCCAGCAGCCCCGAAATTTCAAGTTCACCCCTCCACTTT. Translation: CASSPEISSSPLHF. The rearrangement joins TRBV5-6 to TRBJ1-6; the D is unclear. The ends were cut back, 4 bases at V and 9 bases at J, with 14 bases in the middle. The CDR3 consists of 14 residues. Germline V gene sequence: CDR1 SGHDT, CDR2 YYEEEE.

V usage is TRBV2 and J usage is TRBJ1-2, with TRBD1 matching over 8 bases. V trimming: 5 bases; J trimming: 7 bases; junction bases outside the gene matches: 9. Germline V CDR1 and CDR2: SNHLY, FYNNEI. CDR3 length: 14 residues. Here the CDR3 DNA reads TGTGCCAGCAGTTCCTGGACAGGGTCGGTTGGCTACACCTTC. This gives the protein CASSSWTGSVGYTF.

V and J are TRBV3-1 (or the pseudogene TRBV3-2) and TRBJ2-7; D not resolved. Germline CDR1 reads LGHDT; CDR2 reads YNNKEL (reference sequence). The CDR3 contains 14 residues. V gave up 6 bases and J gave up 0 bases, with 12 bases separating them. The CDR3 DNA sequence: TGTGCCAGCAGGAAAGAGAGTAGCTCCTACGAGCAGTACTTC. As protein: CASRKESSSYEQYF.

The genes are TRBV5-1 and TRBJ2-3; D ambiguous. CDR1 and CDR2 (germline): SGHRS, YFSETQ. Trimming cost V 5 bases and J 4 bases, with 11 bases left between them. This CDR3 has 13 amino acids. This CDR3 reads CASSQQSADTQYF. The CDR3 nucleotides are TGCGCCAGCAGTCAGCAGTCCGCAGATACGCAGTATTTT.

The chain has TRBV28 and TRBJ2-7; 8 nucleotides line up with TRBD2. Looked up from germline, CDR1 is MDHEN and CDR2 is SYDVKM. This CDR3 spans 15 amino acids. V was pared by 5 bases and J by 5 bases, with 11 bases of the junction left unmatched. CDR3 region: CASSHRGGLVHEQYF. CDR3 sequence (DNA): TGTGCCAGCAGTCACCGGGGGGGACTTGTCCACGAGCAGTACTTC.